Ten or more counts support the clone carrying this T cell receptor beta chain. These data originate in a study of CD8 T cells in ankylosing spondylitis. The CDR3 loop spans 13 amino acids. The V and J ends lost 0 bases and 7 bases respectively, with 7 bases between them. Germline V gene data show CDR1 as MGHRA and CDR2 as YSYEKL. TCRdb redid the calling of the 5' RACE reads with MiXCR, one entry per CDR3 protein. Of under 300,000 distinct CDR3 sequences in the sample, 9.5% to 12% were seen once. The sample comprised blood, either unsorted or a sorted T cell fraction (not recorded which). The sequence was obtained from a male donor with ankylosing spondylitis or in good health (not recorded which). V usage is TRBV4-1 and J usage is TRBJ1-5, with D possibly TRBD1 on 6 matching bases. The CDR3 sequence is CASSQEGGQPQHF. The CDR3 nucleotides read TGCGCCAGCAGCCAAGAAGGGGGGCAGCCCCAGCATTTT.